Below, 15 T cell receptor beta chains from the same sample are listed, as sequenced in a study of blood T cell repertoires in COVID-19. The assay was immunoSEQ multiplex PCR, and TCRdb's table has in-frame clones only and misses some. The data contain under 250,000 clones, 83% of them seen just once; the ten biggest clones take up approximately 4%. Material for sequencing was PBMCs or T cells enriched from blood (not recorded which). All receptors come from a woman aged 40 to 50 who had been exposed to COVID-19.

The rearrangement links TRBV19 to TRBJ2-5, with D hard to call. CDR3 size: 13 residues. In germline, CDR1 is LNHDA, CDR2 SQIVND (reference sequence). Trimming cost V 7 bases and J 2 bases, with 11 bases left between them. The CDR3 coding sequence is TGTGCCAGTAAGGCGGCAGCGCAAGAGACCCAGTACTTC. Its translation: CASKAAAQETQYF.

J is TRBJ2-3 and V is TRBV25-1, with 11 bases aligning to TRBD1. This CDR3 comprises 12 residues. V lost 4 bases, J lost 13 bases, and 4 bases stayed unmatched. Germline CDR1 and CDR2: MGHDK and SYGVNS. The CDR3 DNA follows: TGTGCCAGCAGTGGACGGGACAGGGGGAAGTATTTT. Translating gives CASSGRDRGKYF.

This clone was seen just once. The chain combines TRBV6-5 with TRBJ1-5; D unclear. Germline CDR1 is MNHEY and CDR2 is SVGAGI. V dropped 6 bases and J dropped 3 bases, with 15 bases sitting between them. The CDR3 extends over 15 amino acids. Here the CDR3 DNA reads TGTGCCAGCAGAGGAATCACACAGCTCAATCAGCCCCAGCATTTT. Its protein product is CASRGITQLNQPQHF.

Concerning this clone: One end of the junction fails to match germline, which may point to a read error. The V and J genes are TRBV3-1 (or the pseudogene TRBV3-2) and TRBJ1-3; no clear D gene. The length of the CDR3 is 12 residues. From germline, CDR1 is LGHDT and CDR2 YNNKEL (reference sequence). CDR3 sequence: CAGSQDRGTIYF. Written as DNA, the CDR3 is TGTGCCGGCAGCCAAGACCGGGGCACCATATATTTT.

V usage is TRBV7-9 and J usage is TRBJ2-3; D perhaps matches TRBD2 (5 bases). Germline V gene data show CDR1 as SEHNR and CDR2 as FQNEAQ (reference sequence). There are 16 residues in the CDR3. Trimming shortened V by 5 bases and J by 0 bases, and 15 bases separated the two germline ends. As DNA, the CDR3 is TGTGCCAGCAGCCCCCAGACGGGGAGTAGCACAGATACGCAGTATTTT. Translated: CASSPQTGSSTDTQYF.

This chain links TRBV28 with TRBJ2-6; TRBD2 matches at 9 bases. This CDR3 spans 20 amino acids. Per germline, CDR1 MDHEN and CDR2 SYDVKM. Trimming removed 3 bases from V and 0 bases from J; junction bases left unmatched: 12. This chain's CDR3 is CASSFKASGDASSGANVLTF. CDR3 sequence (DNA): TGTGCCAGCAGTTTTAAGGCTAGCGGGGACGCAAGCTCTGGGGCCAACGTCCTGACTTTC.

CDR3: CASSSPADNSPLHF. CDR3 bases: TGTGCCAGCAGCTCCCCGGCGGATAATTCACCCCTCCACTTT. The rearrangement joins TRBV7-9 to TRBJ1-6; D is ambiguous. The CDR3 is 14 residues long. Trimming removed 4 bases at V and 5 bases at J, with 9 bases between. Germline assignment: CDR1 SEHNR and CDR2 FQNEAQ (reference sequence).

The rearrangement joins TRBV28 to TRBJ2-7; tentative D call: TRBD1 (6 bases). The CDR3 consists of 15 residues. Germline V gives CDR1 MDHEN, CDR2 SYDVKM. The germline V and J ends were trimmed by 3 bases and 6 bases, with 18 bases remaining between them. In DNA form, the CDR3 reads TGTGCCAGCAGTTTCGAGGGGGTTGGGTGGCCCGAGCAGTACTTC. It specifies CASSFEGVGWPEQYF.

The genes are TRBV2 and TRBJ1-4, with a weak D call TRBD1 (6 bases). V shed 6 bases and J shed 7 bases, with 9 bases lying between them. CDR3 length: 12 amino acids. The germline CDR1 and CDR2 sequences are SNHLY and FYNNEI. The CDR3 DNA follows: TGTGCCAGCAGGGCAGGGGTTGAAAAACTGTTTTTT. Amino acid sequence: CASRAGVEKLFF.

J is TRBJ2-2 and V is TRBV9; D ambiguous. V gave up 3 bases and J gave up 3 bases, with 9 bases separating them. The CDR3 contains 14 residues. Germline V CDR1 and CDR2: SGDLS, YYNGEE. The CDR3 sequence is CASSGSIYTGELFF. CDR3 DNA: TGTGCCAGCAGCGGGTCTATTTACACCGGGGAGCTGTTTTTT. Filled out from reference TRBV9 and TRBJ2-2, the complete variable domain reads DSGVTQTPKHLITATGQRVTLRCSPRSGDLSVYWYQQSLDQGLQFLIQYYNGEERAKGNILERFSAQQFPDLHSELNLSSLELGDSALYFCASSGSIYTGELFFGEGSRLTVL.

The chain carries TRBV7-2 and TRBJ2-1, with 11 nucleotides matching TRBD2. Per the germline V gene, CDR1 is SGHTA and CDR2 is FQGNSA. The CDR3 is 16 amino acids. The trim removed 4 bases at V and 13 bases at J, leaving 15 bases unmatched. The CDR3 sequence is CASSSPSGGPTRDQFF. The CDR3 DNA sequence: TGTGCCAGCAGCTCTCCTAGCGGGGGGCCCACCAGGGATCAGTTCTTC.

The V and J genes are TRBV13 and TRBJ1-2; D gene unclear. The CDR3 is 15 amino acids. Trimming shortened V by 5 bases and J by 5 bases, and 18 bases separated the two germline ends. The germline V gene has CDR1 PRHDT and CDR2 FYEKMQ (reference sequence). CDR3 residues: CASSPRSDALYGYTF. The CDR3 nucleotides read TGTGCCAGCAGCCCTCGGTCCGATGCTCTATATGGCTACACCTTC.

The V gene is TRBV5-1, the J gene TRBJ2-7; 8 positions agree with TRBD2. Germline V gives CDR1 SGHRS, CDR2 YFSETQ. The J segment lost 2 bases and the V segment lost 1 base, leaving 5 bases of the junction unmatched. This CDR3 comprises 15 residues. The CDR3 DNA follows: TGCGCCAGCAGCTTGCAACCGGGGGGGCCCTACGAGCAGTACTTC. It specifies CASSLQPGGPYEQYF.

This clone has more than one count but fewer than ten. The J gene is TRBJ2-7, the V gene TRBV6-1, with TRBD1 identical over 9 bases. The CDR3 spans 16 residues. Per the germline V gene, CDR1 is MNHNS and CDR2 is SASEGT. V lost 2 bases and J lost 7; bases outside the gene matches: 12. The CDR3 DNA follows: TGTGCCAGCAGTGAACCCGGGACAGGGATTTTTAGGGAGCAGTACTTC. This encodes CASSEPGTGIFREQYF.

V and J are TRBV5-1 and TRBJ2-2; the D gene is possibly TRBD2 (5 bases). CDR3 size: 16 residues. V lost 3 bases to trimming and J lost 1 base, with 13 bases between them. Germline V CDR1 and CDR2: SGHRS, YFSETQ. The CDR3 DNA follows: TGCGCCAGCAGCTACGGGGTATTCAAGAACACCGGGGAGCTGTTTTTT. Residues: CASSYGVFKNTGELFF. Full variable domain (remainder filled in from reference TRBV5-1 and TRBJ2-2): KAGVTQTPRYLIKTRGQQVTLSCSPISGHRSVSWYQQTPGQGLQFLFEYFSETQRNKGNFPGRFSGRQFSNSRSEMNVSTLELGDSALYLCASSYGVFKNTGELFFGEGSRLTVL.